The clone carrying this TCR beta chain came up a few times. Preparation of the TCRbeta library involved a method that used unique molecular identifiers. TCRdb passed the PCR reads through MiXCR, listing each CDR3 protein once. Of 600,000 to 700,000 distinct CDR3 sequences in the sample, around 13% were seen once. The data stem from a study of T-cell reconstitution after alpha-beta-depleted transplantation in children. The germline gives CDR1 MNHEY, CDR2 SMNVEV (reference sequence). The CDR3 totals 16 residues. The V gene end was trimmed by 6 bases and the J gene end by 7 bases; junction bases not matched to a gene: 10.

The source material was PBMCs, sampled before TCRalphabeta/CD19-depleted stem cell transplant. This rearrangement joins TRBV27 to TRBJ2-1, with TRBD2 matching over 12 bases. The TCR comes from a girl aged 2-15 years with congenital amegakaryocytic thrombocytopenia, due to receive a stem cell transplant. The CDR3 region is CASSRRLAGDRNEQFF. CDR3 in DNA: TGTGCCAGCAGCCGAAGACTAGCGGGAGATCGAAATGAGCAGTTCTTC.